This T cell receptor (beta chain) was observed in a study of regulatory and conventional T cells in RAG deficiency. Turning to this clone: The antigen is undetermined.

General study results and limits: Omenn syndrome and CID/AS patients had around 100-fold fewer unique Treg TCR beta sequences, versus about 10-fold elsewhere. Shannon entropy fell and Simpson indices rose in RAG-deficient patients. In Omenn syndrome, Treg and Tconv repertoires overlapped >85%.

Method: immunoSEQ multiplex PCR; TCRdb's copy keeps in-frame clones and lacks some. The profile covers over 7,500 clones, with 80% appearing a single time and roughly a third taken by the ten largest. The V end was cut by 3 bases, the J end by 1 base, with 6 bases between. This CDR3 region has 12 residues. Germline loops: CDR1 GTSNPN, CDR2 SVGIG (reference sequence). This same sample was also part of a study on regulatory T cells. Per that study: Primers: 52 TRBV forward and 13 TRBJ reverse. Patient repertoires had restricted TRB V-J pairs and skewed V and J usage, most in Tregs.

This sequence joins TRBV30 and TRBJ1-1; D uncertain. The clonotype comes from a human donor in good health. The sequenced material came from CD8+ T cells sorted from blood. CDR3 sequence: CAWRRGNTEAFF. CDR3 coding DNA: TGTGCCTGGAGGCGGGGGAACACTGAAGCTTTCTTT.